This TCR beta chain was documented in a study of PD-1 blockade in classical Hodgkin lymphoma. Findings of the study overall: Newly diagnosed and completely responding patients shared comparable baseline diversity.

This CDR3 is 14 amino acids long. Losses at the gene ends were 3 bases for V and 0 bases for J; bases not matched to a gene: 1. Germline CDR1 and CDR2: LNHDA and SQIVND (reference sequence). About this clone: What it binds is unknown.

Produced via immunoSEQ multiplex PCR; TCRdb's table is partial and in-frame only. The repertoire has fewer than 100,000 clones, under 90% of them found once; the top ten carry around 20%. All patients experienced relapse after autologous stem cell transplantation, and brentuximab vedotin exposure was variable. The sequence was collected from a human donor with classical Hodgkin lymphoma. The V call is TRBV19, the J call TRBJ1-1, with 7 bases matching TRBD1. Sequenced here: peripheral blood mononuclear cells (PBMCs), sampled at baseline. CDR3 sequence (DNA): TGTGCCAGTAGTATGGACAGGTTGAACACTGAAGCTTTCTTT. Protein: CASSMDRLNTEAFF.